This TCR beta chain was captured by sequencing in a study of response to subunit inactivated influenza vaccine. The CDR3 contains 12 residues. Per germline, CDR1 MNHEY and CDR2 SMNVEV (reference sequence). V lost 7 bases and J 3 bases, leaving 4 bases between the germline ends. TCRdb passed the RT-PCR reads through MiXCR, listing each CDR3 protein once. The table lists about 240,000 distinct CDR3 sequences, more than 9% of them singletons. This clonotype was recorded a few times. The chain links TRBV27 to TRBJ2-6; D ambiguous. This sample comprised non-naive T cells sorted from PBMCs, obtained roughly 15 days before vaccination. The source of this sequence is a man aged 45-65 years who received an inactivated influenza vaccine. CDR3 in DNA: TGTGCCAGCACTGGTGGGGCCAACGTCCTGACTTTC. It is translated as CASTGGANVLTF.